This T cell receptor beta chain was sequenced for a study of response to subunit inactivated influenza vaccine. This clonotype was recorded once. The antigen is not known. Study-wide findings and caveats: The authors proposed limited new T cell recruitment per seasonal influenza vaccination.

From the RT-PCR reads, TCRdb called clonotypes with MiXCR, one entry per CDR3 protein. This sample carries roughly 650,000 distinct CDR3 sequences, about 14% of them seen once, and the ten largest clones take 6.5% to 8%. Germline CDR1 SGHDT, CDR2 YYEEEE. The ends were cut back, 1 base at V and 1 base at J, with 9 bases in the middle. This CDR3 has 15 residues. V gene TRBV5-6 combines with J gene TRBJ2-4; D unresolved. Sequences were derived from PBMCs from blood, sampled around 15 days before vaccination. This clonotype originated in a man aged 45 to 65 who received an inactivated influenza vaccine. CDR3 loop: CASSLNSLAKNIQYF. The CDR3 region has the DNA TGTGCCAGCAGCTTGAACAGCCTGGCCAAAAACATTCAGTACTTC.